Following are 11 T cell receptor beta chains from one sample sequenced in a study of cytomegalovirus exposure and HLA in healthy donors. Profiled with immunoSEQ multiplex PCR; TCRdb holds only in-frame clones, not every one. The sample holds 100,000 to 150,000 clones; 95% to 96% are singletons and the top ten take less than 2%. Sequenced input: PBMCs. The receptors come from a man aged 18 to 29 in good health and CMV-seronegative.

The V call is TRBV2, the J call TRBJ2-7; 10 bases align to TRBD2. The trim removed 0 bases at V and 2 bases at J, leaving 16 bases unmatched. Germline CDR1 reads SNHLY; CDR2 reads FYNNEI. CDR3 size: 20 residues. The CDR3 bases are TGTGCCAGCAGTGAAGCGCTCCTCGTTGGAACTAGCGGGGTTCCCTACGAGCAGTACTTC. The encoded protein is CASSEALLVGTSGVPYEQYF.

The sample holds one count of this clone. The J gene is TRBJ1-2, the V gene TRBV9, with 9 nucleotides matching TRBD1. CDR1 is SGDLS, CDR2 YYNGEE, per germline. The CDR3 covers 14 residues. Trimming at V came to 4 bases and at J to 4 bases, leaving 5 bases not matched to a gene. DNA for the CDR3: TGTGCCAGCAGCCCGGGGACAGGGTTCTATGGCTACACCTTC. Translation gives CASSPGTGFYGYTF.

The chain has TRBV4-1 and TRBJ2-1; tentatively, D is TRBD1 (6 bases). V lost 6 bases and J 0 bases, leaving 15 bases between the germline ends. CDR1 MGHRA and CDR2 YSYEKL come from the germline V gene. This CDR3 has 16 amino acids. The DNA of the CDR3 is TGCGCCAGCAGTCCGGGACACTCGAGCTCCTACAATGAGCAGTTCTTC. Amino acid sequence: CASSPGHSSSYNEQFF.

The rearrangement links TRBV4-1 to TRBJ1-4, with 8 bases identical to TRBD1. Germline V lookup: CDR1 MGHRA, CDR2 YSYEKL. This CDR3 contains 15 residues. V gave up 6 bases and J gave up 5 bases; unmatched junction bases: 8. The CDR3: CASSTQTGVNEKLFF. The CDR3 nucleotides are TGCGCCAGCAGTACCCAGACAGGGGTGAATGAAAAACTGTTTTTT.

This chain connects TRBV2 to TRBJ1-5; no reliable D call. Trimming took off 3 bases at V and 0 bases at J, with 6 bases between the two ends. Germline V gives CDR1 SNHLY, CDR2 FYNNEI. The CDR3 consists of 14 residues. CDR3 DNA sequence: TGTGCCAGCAGTGAGTCTAATAGCAATCAGCCCCAGCATTTT. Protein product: CASSESNSNQPQHF. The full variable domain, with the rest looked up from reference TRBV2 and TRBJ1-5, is EPEVTQTPSHQVTQMGQEVILRCVPISNHLYFYWYRQILGQKVEFLVSFYNNEISEKSEIFDDQFSVERPDGSNFTLKIRSTKLEDSAMYFCASSESNSNQPQHFGDGTRLSIL.

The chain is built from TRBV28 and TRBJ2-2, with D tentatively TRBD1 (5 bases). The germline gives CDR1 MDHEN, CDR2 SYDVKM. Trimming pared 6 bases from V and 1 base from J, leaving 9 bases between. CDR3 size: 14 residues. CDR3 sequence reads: CASSHTGNTGELFF. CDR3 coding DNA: TGTGCCAGCAGCCACACAGGGAACACCGGGGAGCTGTTTTTT. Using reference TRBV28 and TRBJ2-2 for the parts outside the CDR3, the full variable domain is DVKVTQSSRYLVKRTGEKVFLECVQDMDHENMFWYRQDPGLGLRLIYFSYDVKMKEKGDIPEGYSVSREKKERFSLILESASTNQTSMYLCASSHTGNTGELFFGEGSRLTVL.

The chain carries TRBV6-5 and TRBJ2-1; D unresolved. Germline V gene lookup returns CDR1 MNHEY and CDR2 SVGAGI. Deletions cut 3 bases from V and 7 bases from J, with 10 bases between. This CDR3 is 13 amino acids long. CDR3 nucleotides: TGTGCCAGCAGTTATGTAGGCGGTAATGAGCAGTTCTTC. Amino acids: CASSYVGGNEQFF.

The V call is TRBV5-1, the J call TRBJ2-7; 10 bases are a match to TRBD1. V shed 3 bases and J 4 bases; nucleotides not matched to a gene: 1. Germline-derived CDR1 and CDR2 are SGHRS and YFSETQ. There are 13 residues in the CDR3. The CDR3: CASSWTGGYEQYF. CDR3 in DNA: TGCGCCAGCAGCTGGACAGGGGGGTACGAGCAGTACTTC.

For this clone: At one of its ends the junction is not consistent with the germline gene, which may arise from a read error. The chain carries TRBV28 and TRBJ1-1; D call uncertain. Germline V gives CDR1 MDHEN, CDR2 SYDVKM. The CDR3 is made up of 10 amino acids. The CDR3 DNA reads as TGTGCCAGCAGTTTGCGGGGAGTACACTTT. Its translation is CASSLRGVHF.

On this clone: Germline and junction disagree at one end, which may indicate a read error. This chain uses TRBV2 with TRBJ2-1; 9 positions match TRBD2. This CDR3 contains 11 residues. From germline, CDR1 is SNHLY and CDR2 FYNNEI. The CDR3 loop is CASSVGLAGIF. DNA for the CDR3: TGTGCCAGCAGTGTAGGGCTAGCGGGAATCTTC.

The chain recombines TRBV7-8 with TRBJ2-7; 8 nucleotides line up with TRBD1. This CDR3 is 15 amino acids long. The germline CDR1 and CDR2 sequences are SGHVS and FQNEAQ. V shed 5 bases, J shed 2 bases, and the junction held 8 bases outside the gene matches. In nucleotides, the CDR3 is TGTGCCAGCAGCGGGGGGCAGGGGGCCGCCTACGAGCAGTACTTC. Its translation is CASSGGQGAAYEQYF. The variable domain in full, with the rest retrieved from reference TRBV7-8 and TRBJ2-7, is GAGVSQSPRYKVAKRGQDVALRCDPISGHVSLFWYQQALGQGPEFLTYFQNEAQLDKSGLPSDRFFAERPEGSVSTLKIQRTQQEDSAVYLCASSGGQGAAYEQYFGPGTRLTVT.